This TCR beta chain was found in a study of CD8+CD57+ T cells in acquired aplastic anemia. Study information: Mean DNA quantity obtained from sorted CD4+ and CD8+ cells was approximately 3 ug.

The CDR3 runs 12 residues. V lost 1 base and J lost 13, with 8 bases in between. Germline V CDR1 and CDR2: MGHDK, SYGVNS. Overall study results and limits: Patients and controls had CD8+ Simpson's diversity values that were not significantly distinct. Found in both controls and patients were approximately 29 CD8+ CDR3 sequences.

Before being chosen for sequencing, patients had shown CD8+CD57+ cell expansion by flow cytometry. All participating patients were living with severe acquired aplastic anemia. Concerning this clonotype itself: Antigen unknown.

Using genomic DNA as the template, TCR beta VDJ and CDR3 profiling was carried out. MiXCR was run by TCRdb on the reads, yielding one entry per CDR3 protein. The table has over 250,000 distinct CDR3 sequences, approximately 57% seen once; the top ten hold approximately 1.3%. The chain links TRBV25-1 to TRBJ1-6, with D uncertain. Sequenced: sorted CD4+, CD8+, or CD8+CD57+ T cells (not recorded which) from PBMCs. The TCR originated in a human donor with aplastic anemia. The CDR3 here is CASSESDRPLHF. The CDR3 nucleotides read TGTGCCAGCAGTGAATCCGATAGGCCCCTCCACTTT.